The T cell receptor beta chain under discussion was sequenced for a study of T cell repertoires in cytomegalovirus infection. Study context: Public TCR beta signatures marked donors with CMV infection and the matching HLA. Study-level findings and limits: The study found HLA-C-restricted CMV-specific TCR beta clonotypes dominating the ex vivo response. Summed frequency of shared TCR beta families picked out CMV carriers who also had the relevant HLA.

Each CDR3 protein gets one entry after TCRdb re-called the reads with MiXCR. The sample records 830,000 or so distinct CDR3 sequences, 32% being singletons. This clonotype has only a few counts. Its specificity is not known. The CDR3 length is 15 residues. Trimming took off 6 bases at V and 5 bases at J, with 17 bases between the two ends. The gene calls are TRBV12-3 or TRBV12-4 and TRBJ2-1; D may be TRBD1 (6 bases). The sequences come from cultured CD8+ T cells from PBMCs, collected from culture after CMV antigen stimulation. The receptor's source is a human donor in good health (CMV status not recorded). Some clones in this sample may be carry-over from other donors' samples. The CDR3 DNA reads TGTGCCAGCAGGAGAACAGGGAACGTAAACAATGAGCAGTTCTTC. Protein: CASRRTGNVNNEQFF.